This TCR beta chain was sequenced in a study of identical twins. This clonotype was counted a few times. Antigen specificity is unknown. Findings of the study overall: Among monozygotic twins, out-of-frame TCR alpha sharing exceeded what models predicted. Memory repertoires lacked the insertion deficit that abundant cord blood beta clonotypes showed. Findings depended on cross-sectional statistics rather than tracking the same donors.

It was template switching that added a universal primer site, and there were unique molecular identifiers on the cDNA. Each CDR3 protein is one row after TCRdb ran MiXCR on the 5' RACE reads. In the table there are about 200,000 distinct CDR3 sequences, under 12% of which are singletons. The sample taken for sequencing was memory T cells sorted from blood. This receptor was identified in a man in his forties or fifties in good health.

In DNA form, the CDR3 reads TGCGCCAGCAGCTTTAATCTGGGCTCCTACGAGCAGTACTTC. This codes for CASSFNLGSYEQYF. The rearrangement links TRBV5-1 to TRBJ2-7, with D uncertain. This CDR3 has 14 amino acids. The germline gives CDR1 SGHRS, CDR2 YFSETQ. V was clipped by 2 bases and J by 0 bases, with 9 bases between them.